This T cell receptor beta chain was identified during a study of blood T cell repertoires in COVID-19. Overall study: Whether acute or convalescent, the COVID-19 samples came from the United States, Italy and Spain. Sources were T cells, B-cell-depleted T cells, or PBMCs; the material itself was cDNA or gDNA.

In the original processing: Reference gene primers were amplified, and this amplification served to estimate nucleated cell counts. Profiled with immunoSEQ multiplex PCR; TCRdb holds only in-frame clones, not every one. V and J calls plus clone size are reproduced from that table; the DNA served to infer D and trimming. The sample lists about 200,000 clones, 65% to 90% seen once, with around 2.5% in the top ten. Recruited during active infection, patients (from Seattle) were subsequently followed longitudinally. Material for sequencing was peripheral blood. The clonotype originates from a woman aged 70 to 79 with COVID-19, enrolled during active disease.

The CDR3 sequence is CASSVTEGDTQYF. The DNA for the CDR3 is TGTGCCAGCTCCGTTACCGAGGGAGATACGCAGTATTTT. The chain links TRBV18 to TRBJ2-3; possible D gene TRBD2, 5 bases. The CDR3 is 13 residues long. Trimming cost V 6 bases and J 5 bases, with 12 bases left between them. CDR1 is KGHSH, CDR2 LQKENI, per germline.